This T cell receptor (beta chain) comes out of a study of regulatory T cells in long-lasting Graves disease (dated by TCRdb to the early 2020s). Turning to the overall study: To count as having persistent Graves' disease, a patient had to have received antithyroid drug treatment for over 5 years with TSH receptor autoantibodies remaining persistently positive. Patients with persistent Graves' disease were compared with patients with newly diagnosed Graves' disease using TCR sequencing and RNA sequencing of peripheral blood. Antithyroid drugs had been taken for ten to twelve years on average by persistent Graves' disease patients in the clinical cohort. TCR sequencing covered some 13 persistent and around 20 newly diagnosed Graves' disease patients, some 35 samples in total. The study was registered as a clinical trial and conducted in China.

Libraries were prepared through multiplex PCR. Sequencing relied on an Illumina HiSeq 4000. iRepertoire HTBI primers and Arm-PCR amplification of CDR3 regions were used to construct TCR beta libraries. PCR products were gel purified before sequencing. From the authors' description of their analysis: Across samples, 60 to 75 TRBV and approximately 15 TRBJ segments were identified and used for gene usage analysis of CDR3 amino acid clonotypes. COPE and FqMerger were used to merge filtered high-quality paired reads into contigs. BLAST was used to align contigs to the IMGT TRBV, TRBD and TRBJ reference genes, and CDR3 was defined following IMGT. Any clonotype with a frequency above 0.1% was classified as a highly expanded clone. Shannon entropy was used to measure repertoire diversity, and the Gini coefficient was used to measure V-J evenness. Clonotypes shared by more than one individual were considered public. The raw public data were reprocessed by TCRdb itself: fastp quality trimming at Q25, MiXCR clonotype calling, in-frame beta chains only. Records with the same CDR3 protein are collapsed into one entry carrying the most frequent genes and DNA. TCRdb, not the original authors, processed these V and J calls. The sample table lists around 460,000 distinct CDR3 sequences, around a fifth of them with a count of one. Around 13% of the sample rests with the top ten.

This clonotype occurred many times. There is no known antigen for this receptor. Per-base quality was not reported, and no clone a single base away is much larger than it. Here is what the overall study found, with its caveats: Sequencing and analysis were restricted to the TCR beta chain. The study examined only peripheral blood because the primary lesion, thyroid tissue, could not be accessed. The authors acknowledged the small sample size as a limitation that may reduce accuracy. Lower TCR Shannon entropy and fewer highly expanded clones were observed in persistent Graves' disease patients than in newly diagnosed patients, which suggested clonal expansion. Persistent patients shared more public clonotypes among themselves (2,741) than newly diagnosed patients did (about 900).

According to the study, the label for this sample's time point signals: persistent/refractory GD, antithyroid drugs over 5 years with positive TRAb. For both TCR sequencing and RNA sequencing, RNA was extracted from PBMCs using TRIzol. The diagnosis of Graves' disease followed American Thyroid Association guidelines. Recruitment of patients was carried out at an endocrinology department in Xi'an, China. Each patient gave 9 to 10 milliliters of peripheral blood, collected in an EDTA anticoagulant tube. Ficoll Paque Plus density gradient separation was used to isolate PBMCs, and no further T cell sorting was performed. An Agilent 2100 Bioanalyzer and agarose gel were used to check RNA quality, while a NanoDrop 2000 measured RNA concentration. Source: peripheral blood mononuclear cells (PBMCs), taken when the disease was refractory, from a patient treated with antithyroid drugs. The TCR comes from a female donor with Graves disease.

The CDR3 corresponds to CASSFRRSNTGELFF. The DNA sequence reads TGTGCCAGCAGTTTTCGCAGATCGAACACCGGGGAGCTGTTTTTT. The sequence links TRBV28 to TRBJ2-2; the D gene cannot be resolved reliably. V and J are truncated by 3 bases and 0 bases respectively, leaving an intervening sequence of 8 bases. Including cysteine and phenylalanine, the CDR3 has 15 amino acids. Solely the CDR3 DNA is kept, with 45 bases framed from the first base. CDR1 MDHEN and CDR2 SYDVKM were looked up in the germline V gene.